This TCR beta chain was identified in a study of blood T cell repertoires in COVID-19. There are 18 residues in the CDR3. Trimming stripped 5 bases from V and 5 bases from J, with 26 bases between. Germline assignment: CDR1 SGHTA and CDR2 FQGNSA. Profiling relied on immunoSEQ multiplex PCR, and the TCRdb table lists in-frame clones only, not all of them. The sample comprises around 290,000 clones, approximately 90% of which are singletons, and 0.95% to 1.2% rests with the top ten. Cohort 3 recovered donors had two negative PCRs, clearance, or symptom resolution. Sequencing used PBMCs or T cells enriched from blood (not recorded which). The chain is built from TRBV7-2 and TRBJ2-3, with a possible D match to TRBD1 (7 bases). The TCR was taken from a woman aged 25-40 years who had recovered from COVID-19. The CDR3, as DNA: TGTGCCAGCAGCCAGGGGGGCGTAGGGTGGATAGTTGGAGATACGCAGTATTTT. Translating gives CASSQGGVGWIVGDTQYF.